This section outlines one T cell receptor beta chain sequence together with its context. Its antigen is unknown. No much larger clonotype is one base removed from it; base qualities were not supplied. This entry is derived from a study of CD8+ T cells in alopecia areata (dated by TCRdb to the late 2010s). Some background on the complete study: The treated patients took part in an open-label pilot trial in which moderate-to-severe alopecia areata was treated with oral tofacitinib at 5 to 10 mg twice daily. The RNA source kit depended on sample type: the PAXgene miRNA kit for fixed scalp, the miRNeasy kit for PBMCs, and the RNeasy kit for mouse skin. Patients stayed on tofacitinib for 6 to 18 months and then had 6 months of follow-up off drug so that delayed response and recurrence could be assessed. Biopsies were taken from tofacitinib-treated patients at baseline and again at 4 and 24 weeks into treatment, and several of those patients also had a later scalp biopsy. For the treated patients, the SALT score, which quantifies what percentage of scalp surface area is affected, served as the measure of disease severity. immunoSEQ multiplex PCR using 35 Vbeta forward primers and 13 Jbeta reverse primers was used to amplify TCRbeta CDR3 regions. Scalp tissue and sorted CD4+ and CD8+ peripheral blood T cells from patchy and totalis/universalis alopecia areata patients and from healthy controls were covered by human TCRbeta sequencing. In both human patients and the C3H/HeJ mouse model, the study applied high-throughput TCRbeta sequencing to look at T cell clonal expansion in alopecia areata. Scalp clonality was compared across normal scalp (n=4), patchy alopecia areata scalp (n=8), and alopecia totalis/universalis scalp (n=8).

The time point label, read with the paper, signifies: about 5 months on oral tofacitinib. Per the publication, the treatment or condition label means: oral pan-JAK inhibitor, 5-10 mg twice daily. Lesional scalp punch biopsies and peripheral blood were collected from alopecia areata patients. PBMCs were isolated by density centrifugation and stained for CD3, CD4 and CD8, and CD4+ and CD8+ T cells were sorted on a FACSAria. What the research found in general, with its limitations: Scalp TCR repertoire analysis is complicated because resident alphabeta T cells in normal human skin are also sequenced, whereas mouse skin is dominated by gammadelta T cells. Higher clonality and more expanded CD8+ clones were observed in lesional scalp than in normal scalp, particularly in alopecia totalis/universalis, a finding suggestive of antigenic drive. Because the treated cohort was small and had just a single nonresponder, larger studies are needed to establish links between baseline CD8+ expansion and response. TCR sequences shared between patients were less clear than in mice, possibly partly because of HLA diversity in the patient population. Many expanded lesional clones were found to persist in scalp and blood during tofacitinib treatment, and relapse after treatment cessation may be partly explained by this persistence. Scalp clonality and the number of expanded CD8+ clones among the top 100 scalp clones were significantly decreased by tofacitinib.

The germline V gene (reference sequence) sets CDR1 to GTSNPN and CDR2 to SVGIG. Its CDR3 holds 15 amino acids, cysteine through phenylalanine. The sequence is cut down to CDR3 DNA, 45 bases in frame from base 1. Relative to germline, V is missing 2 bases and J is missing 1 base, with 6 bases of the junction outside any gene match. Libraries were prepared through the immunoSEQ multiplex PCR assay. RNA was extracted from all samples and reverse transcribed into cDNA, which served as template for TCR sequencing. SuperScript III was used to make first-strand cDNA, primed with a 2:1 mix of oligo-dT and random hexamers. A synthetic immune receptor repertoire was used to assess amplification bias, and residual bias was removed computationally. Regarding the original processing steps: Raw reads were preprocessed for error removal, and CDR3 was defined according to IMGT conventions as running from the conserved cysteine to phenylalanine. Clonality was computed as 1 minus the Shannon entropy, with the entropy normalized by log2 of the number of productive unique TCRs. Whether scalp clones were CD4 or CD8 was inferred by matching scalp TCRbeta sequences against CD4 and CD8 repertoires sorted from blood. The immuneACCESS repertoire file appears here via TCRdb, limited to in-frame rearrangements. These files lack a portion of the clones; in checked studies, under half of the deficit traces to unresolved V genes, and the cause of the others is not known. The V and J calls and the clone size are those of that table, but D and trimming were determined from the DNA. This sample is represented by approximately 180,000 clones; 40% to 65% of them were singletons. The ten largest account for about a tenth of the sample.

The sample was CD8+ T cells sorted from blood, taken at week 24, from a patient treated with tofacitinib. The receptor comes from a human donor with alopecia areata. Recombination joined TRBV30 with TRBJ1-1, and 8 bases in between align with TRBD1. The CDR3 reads CAWSLSGTGNTEAFF. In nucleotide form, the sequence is TGTGCCTGGAGTCTCTCCGGGACAGGGAACACTGAAGCTTTCTTT.